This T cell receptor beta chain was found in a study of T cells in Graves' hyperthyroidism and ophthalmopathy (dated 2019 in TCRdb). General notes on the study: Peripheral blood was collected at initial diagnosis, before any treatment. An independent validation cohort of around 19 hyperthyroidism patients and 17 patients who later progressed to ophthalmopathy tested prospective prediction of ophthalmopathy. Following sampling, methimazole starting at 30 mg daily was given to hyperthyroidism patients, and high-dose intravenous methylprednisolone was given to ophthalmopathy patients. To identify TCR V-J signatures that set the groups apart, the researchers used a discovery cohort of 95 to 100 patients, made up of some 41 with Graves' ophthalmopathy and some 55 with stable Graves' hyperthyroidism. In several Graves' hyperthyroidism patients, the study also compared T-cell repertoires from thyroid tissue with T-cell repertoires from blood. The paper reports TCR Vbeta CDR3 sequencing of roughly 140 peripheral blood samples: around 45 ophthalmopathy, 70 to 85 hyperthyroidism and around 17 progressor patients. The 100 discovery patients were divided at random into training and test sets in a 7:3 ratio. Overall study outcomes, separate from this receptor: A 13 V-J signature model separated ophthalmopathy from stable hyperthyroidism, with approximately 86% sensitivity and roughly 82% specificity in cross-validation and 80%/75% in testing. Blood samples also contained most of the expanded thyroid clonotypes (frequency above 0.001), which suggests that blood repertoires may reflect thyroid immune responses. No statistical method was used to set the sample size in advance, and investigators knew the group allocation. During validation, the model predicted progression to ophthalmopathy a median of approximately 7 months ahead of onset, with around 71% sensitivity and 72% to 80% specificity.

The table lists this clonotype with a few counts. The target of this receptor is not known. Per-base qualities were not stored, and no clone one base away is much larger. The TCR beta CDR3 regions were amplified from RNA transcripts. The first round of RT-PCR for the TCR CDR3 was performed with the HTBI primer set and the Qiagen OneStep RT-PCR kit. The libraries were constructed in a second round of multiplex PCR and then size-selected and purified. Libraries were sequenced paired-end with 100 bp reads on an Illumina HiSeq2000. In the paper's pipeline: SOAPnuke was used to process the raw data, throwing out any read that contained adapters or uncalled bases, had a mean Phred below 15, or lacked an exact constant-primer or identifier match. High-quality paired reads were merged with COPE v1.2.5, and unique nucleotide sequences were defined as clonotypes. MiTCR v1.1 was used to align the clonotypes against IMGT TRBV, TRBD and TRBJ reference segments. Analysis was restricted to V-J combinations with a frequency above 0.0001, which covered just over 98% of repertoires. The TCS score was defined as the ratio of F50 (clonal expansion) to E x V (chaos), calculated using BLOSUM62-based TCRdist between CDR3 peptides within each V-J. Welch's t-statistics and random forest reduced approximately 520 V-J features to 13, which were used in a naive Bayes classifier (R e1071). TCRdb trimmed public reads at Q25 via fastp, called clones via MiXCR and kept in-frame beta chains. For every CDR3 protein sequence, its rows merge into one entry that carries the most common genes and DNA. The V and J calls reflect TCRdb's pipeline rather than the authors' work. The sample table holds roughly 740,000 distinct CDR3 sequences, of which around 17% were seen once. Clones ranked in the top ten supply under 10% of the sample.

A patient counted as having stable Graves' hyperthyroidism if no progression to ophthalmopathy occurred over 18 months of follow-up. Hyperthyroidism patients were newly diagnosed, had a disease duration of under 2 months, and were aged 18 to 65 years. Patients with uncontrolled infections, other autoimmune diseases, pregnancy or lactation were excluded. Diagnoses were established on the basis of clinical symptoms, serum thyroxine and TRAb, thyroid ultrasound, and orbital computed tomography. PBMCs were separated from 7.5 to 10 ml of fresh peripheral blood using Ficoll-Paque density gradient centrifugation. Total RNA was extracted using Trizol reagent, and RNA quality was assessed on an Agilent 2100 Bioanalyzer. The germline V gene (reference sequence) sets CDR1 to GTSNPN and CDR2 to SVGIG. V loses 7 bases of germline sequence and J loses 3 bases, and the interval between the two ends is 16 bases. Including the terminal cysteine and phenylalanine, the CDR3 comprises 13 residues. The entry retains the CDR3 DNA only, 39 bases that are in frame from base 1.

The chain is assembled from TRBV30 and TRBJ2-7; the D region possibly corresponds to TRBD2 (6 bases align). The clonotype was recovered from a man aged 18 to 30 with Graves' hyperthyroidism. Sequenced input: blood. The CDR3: CALKEGVIYEQYF. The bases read TGTGCCTTGAAGGAGGGAGTGATCTACGAGCAGTACTTC.